Shown below are 8 T cell receptor beta chains from a single sample sequenced in a study of siplizumab effects on memory and regulatory T cells. Method: immunoSEQ multiplex PCR; TCRdb's copy keeps in-frame clones and lacks some. The repertoire holds 90,000 to 110,000 clones, with roughly 94% as singletons. The material sequenced was Tregs sorted from blood. These receptors originate from a human donor in good health.

This clone appeared a single time. The V gene is TRBV5-5, the J gene TRBJ1-1, with no clear D. The V gene lost 2 bases and the J gene lost 1 base, with 12 bases spanning the gap. The CDR3 totals 15 residues. Germline CDR1 is SGHKS and CDR2 is YYEKEE (reference sequence). The CDR3 DNA is TGTGCCAGCAGCTTTGAAGGGCAGCCGAACACTGAAGCTTTCTTT. Translated: CASSFEGQPNTEAFF.

This chain connects TRBV2 to TRBJ1-1, with D unclear. The CDR3 covers 15 residues. V dropped 2 bases and J dropped 3 bases, with 13 bases sitting between them. Germline CDR1 reads SNHLY; CDR2 reads FYNNEI. CDR3 in amino acids: CASSESRPADTEAFF. CDR3 DNA sequence: TGTGCCAGCAGTGAAAGTCGGCCAGCAGACACTGAAGCTTTCTTT.

This chain uses TRBV5-1 with TRBJ1-1; possibly TRBD1 for D (5 bases). Germline V lookup: CDR1 SGHRS, CDR2 YFSETQ. Trimming cost V 5 bases and J 5 bases, with 7 bases left between them. The CDR3 is 11 amino acids. The CDR3 coding sequence is TGCGCCAGCAGACAGGAAACTGAAGCTTTCTTT. Its translation: CASRQETEAFF.

The chain has TRBV29-1 and TRBJ2-2, with 10 bases aligning to TRBD2. The V gene's germline CDR1 is SQVTM and CDR2 ANQGSEA. Trimming took 1 base from V and 4 from J; bases not matched to a gene: 9. The CDR3 totals 17 residues. CDR3 in DNA: TGCAGCGTTGAAGTTATTAGCGGGGGGACAAGCACCGGGGAGCTGTTTTTT. It encodes CSVEVISGGTSTGELFF.

The rearrangement joins TRBV11-3 to TRBJ2-3, with TRBD2 identical over 13 bases. Germline lookup yields CDR1 SGHNT and CDR2 YENEEA. The CDR3 is made up of 17 amino acids. Trimming cost V 4 bases and J 3 bases; bases outside gene matches: 7. CDR3 protein: CASSSGGLAGVTDTQYF. In DNA form, the CDR3 reads TGTGCCAGCAGCTCCGGAGGACTAGCGGGAGTTACAGATACGCAGTATTTT. Full variable domain (missing parts from reference TRBV11-3 and TRBJ2-3): EAGVVQSPRYKIIEKKQPVAFWCNPISGHNTLYWYLQNLGQGPELLIRYENEEAVDDSQLPKDRFSAERLKGVDSTLKIQPAELGDSAVYLCASSSGGLAGVTDTQYFGPGTRLTVL.

V gene TRBV19 combines with J gene TRBJ1-2; maybe TRBD1 (5 bases). Germline V CDR1 and CDR2: LNHDA, SQIVND (reference sequence). The V and J ends lost 3 bases and 5 bases respectively, with 13 bases between them. The CDR3 loop spans 14 amino acids. The CDR3 spells CASSIQSTEYGYTF. The CDR3 DNA follows: TGTGCCAGTAGTATTCAGTCGACAGAGTATGGCTACACCTTC. The full variable domain, in which reference TRBV19 and TRBJ1-2 provide the parts outside the CDR3, is DGGITQSPKYLFRKEGQNVTLSCEQNLNHDAMYWYRQDPGQGLRLIYYSQIVNDFQKGDIAEGYSVSREKKESFPLTVTSAQKNPTAFYLCASSIQSTEYGYTFGSGTRLTVV.

Written as DNA, the CDR3 is TGTGCCAGCAGCTTTCATGACACAGATACGCAGTATTTT. Translating it yields CASSFHDTDTQYF. V is TRBV5-4 and J is TRBJ2-3; D unresolved. The CDR3 is made up of 13 amino acids. V was shortened by 2 bases and J by 2 bases, with 6 bases between the two germline ends. Per the germline V gene, CDR1 is SGHNT and CDR2 is YYREEE (reference sequence).

This clone was counted once. The chain carries TRBV18 and TRBJ2-2; D perhaps matches TRBD2 (6 bases). The CDR3 spans 16 residues. Between the trimmed V and J ends, which lost 3 bases and 2 bases, there was a span of 13 bases. The germline CDR1 and CDR2 sequences are KGHSH and LQKENI. The CDR3 loop is CASSPGGAKNTGELFF. The CDR3 DNA reads as TGTGCCAGCTCACCCGGCGGGGCCAAAAACACCGGGGAGCTGTTTTTT.